In this sample, the clone carrying this TCR beta chain turned up many times. This sample is drawn from a study of CD8+CD57+ T cells in acquired aplastic anemia. Patients included in sequencing had previously demonstrated CD8+CD57+ cell expansion by flow cytometry. Germline CDR1 and CDR2: MGHRA and YSYEKL. The length of the CDR3 is 14 residues. V was clipped by 0 bases and J by 7 bases, with 10 bases between them. The template for TCR beta VDJ and CDR3 sequence profiling was genomic DNA. TCRdb reanalysed the reads using MiXCR and keeps one entry per CDR3 protein. The table lists about 120,000 distinct CDR3 sequences, approximately 36% of them singletons, with about 2.6% in the top ten.

Sequencing input: sorted CD4+, CD8+, or CD8+CD57+ T cells (not recorded which) from PBMCs. The rearrangement links TRBV4-1 to TRBJ1-5; no definite D call. The receptor was derived from a human donor with aplastic anemia. CDR3 loop: CASSQDPGGQPQHF. CDR3 nucleotide sequence: TGCGCCAGCAGCCAAGACCCGGGCGGGCAGCCCCAGCATTTT.